Below, 9 T cell receptor beta chains from the same sample are listed, as sequenced in a study of T cells expressing NK-cell markers (TCRdb year 2020). Library preparation employed 5' RACE. The sequencer listed for this sample is Illumina HiSeq 2000. TCRdb reprocessed the reads and assigns one entry to each CDR3 protein sequence, leaving out DNA. The sample's records list about 160,000 distinct CDR3 sequences. The ten biggest clones cover around a sixth of the sample. Sequenced: blood T cells: a sorted CD56 or NKG2C T cell subset, CD4+ or CD8+ T cells, or bulk PBMC T cells (not recorded which). These receptors all stem from a woman between 18 and 75 years old in good health.

CDR3 in amino acids: CSASLAGLIKNIQYF. The rearrangement joins TRBV20-1 to TRBJ2-4; checking the TCRdb D call of TRBD2 is not possible without DNA. CDR3 size: 15 residues. In germline, CDR1 is DFQATT, CDR2 SNEGSKA (reference sequence).

This chain uses TRBV24-1 with TRBJ2-1; absent DNA, TCRdb's TRBD1 call cannot be checked. This CDR3 region has 15 residues. Germline CDR1 and CDR2: KGHDR and SFDVKD. CDR3 sequence reads: CATSDLRGTGNEQFF.

V and J are TRBV29-1 and TRBJ2-7. The CDR3 is made up of 11 amino acids. Germline V CDR1 and CDR2: SQVTM, ANQGSEA. The CDR3 loop reads CSVEVFGEQYF.

This chain connects TRBV3-1 to TRBJ1-1. CDR3 length: 13 residues. Germline V gene lookup returns CDR1 LGHDT and CDR2 YNNKEL (reference sequence). The CDR3: CASSHGGGTEAFF.

The chain is built from TRBV5-1 and TRBJ2-1. The CDR3 covers 15 residues. From germline, CDR1 is SGHRS and CDR2 YFSETQ. CDR3 in amino acids: CASSLGRRRGDEQFF. The full variable domain, in which reference TRBV5-1 and TRBJ2-1 provide the parts outside the CDR3, is KAGVTQTPRYLIKTRGQQVTLSCSPISGHRSVSWYQQTPGQGLQFLFEYFSETQRNKGNFPGRFSGRQFSNSRSEMNVSTLELGDSALYLCASSLGRRRGDEQFFGPGTRLTVL.

The chain employs TRBV5-1 and TRBJ2-7; as DNA is missing, the TRBD2 call by TCRdb cannot be tested. Per the germline V gene, CDR1 is SGHRS and CDR2 is YFSETQ. The CDR3 sequence is 14 residues long. CDR3 loop: CASSLGSGGGEQYF.

V gene TRBV2 combines with J gene TRBJ2-2; lacking DNA, the TRBD1 call made by TCRdb goes unchecked. The CDR3 is 16 amino acids. Germline loops: CDR1 SNHLY, CDR2 FYNNEI. The CDR3 region is CASSEAGGTVDGELFF. The variable domain in full, with the rest retrieved from reference TRBV2 and TRBJ2-2, is EPEVTQTPSHQVTQMGQEVILRCVPISNHLYFYWYRQILGQKVEFLVSFYNNEISEKSEIFDDQFSVERPDGSNFTLKIRSTKLEDSAMYFCASSEAGGTVDGELFFGEGSRLTVL.

The V and J genes are TRBV7-2 and TRBJ2-7; as DNA is missing, the TRBD2 call by TCRdb cannot be tested. The CDR3 loop spans 12 amino acids. The germline CDR1 and CDR2 sequences are SGHTA and FQGNSA. CDR3 amino acids: CASTSGRHEQYF.

The V gene is TRBV11-2, the J gene TRBJ2-7. Germline CDR1 reads SGHAT; CDR2 reads FQNNGV. This CDR3 spans 13 amino acids. The CDR3 region is CASSLEVSAEQYF.